A single T cell receptor beta chain is shown here with its context. This entry comes from a study of technical replicates of blood from a few donors. The trim removed 5 bases at V and 4 bases at J, leaving 11 bases unmatched. The germline V gene encodes CDR1 PRHDT and CDR2 FYEKMQ (reference sequence). The CDR3 length is 16 residues. TCRdb's table, derived via immunoSEQ multiplex PCR, lists solely in-frame clones and lacks some. The sample yields about 66,000 clones, about 97% seen once. V is TRBV13 and J is TRBJ2-5; 9 bases map to TRBD2. The clonotype originates from a human donor in good health. Sample: T cells isolated from PBMCs. The CDR3 DNA is TGTGCCAGCAGCCCGGGACTAGCCCCCCTGACAGAGACCCAGTACTTC. It translates to CASSPGLAPLTETQYF.